The sequence of this T cell receptor (beta chain) was determined in a study of blood T cell repertoires in COVID-19. Overall study: From the United States, Italy and Spain came samples of acute and convalescent COVID-19. From T cells, B-cell-depleted T cells, or PBMCs came the material, which was cDNA or gDNA.

Seattle's enrolled individuals joined amid active infection and were then monitored longitudinally. Sequencing was performed with immunoSEQ multiplex PCR; in TCRdb, only in-frame clones are kept and a portion is missing. The profile shows 210,000 or so clones, about 87% of them singletons. V lost 1 base to trimming and J lost 0 bases, with 16 bases between them. This CDR3 has 18 amino acids. The V gene's germline CDR1 is MGHDK and CDR2 SYGVNS. The V gene is TRBV25-1, the J gene TRBJ2-1, with a possible D match to TRBD2 (5 bases). Sequencing input: peripheral blood. This sequence originates from a man younger than 45 with COVID-19, enrolled during active disease. Written as DNA, the CDR3 is TGTGCCAGCAGTGAATCGAAGCGGCACAACTACTCCTACAATGAGCAGTTCTTC. Protein sequence: CASSESKRHNYSYNEQFF.